This TCR beta chain was identified in a study of long-term antiretroviral therapy in people with HIV. The study, taken as a whole, reports: The ART regimens used between the mid-2000s and the late 2010s may be less effective than current ones. Clones showing expansion before ART dominated the repertoire at all time points. ART adherence was not documented, and neither viral resistance nor therapy changes had any data.

Points on this clone: Its antigen remains unidentified.

Germline CDR1 MNHEY, CDR2 SVGAGI. The CDR3 runs 15 residues. V shed 6 bases, J shed 9 bases, and the junction held 14 bases outside the gene matches. Runs used v3.0 of the immunoSEQ assay and were done at survey level. Sequencing had a target that covered about 35,000-50,000 T-cell genomes per sample. TCRdb's table, derived via immunoSEQ multiplex PCR, lists solely in-frame clones and lacks some. Counted here are fewer than 20,000 clones, just under 80% occurring once; the ten biggest clones make up almost 8%. The source was unsorted PBMCs, collected at the start of antiretroviral therapy, before treatment. This TCR came from a woman between 35 and 50 years old with HIV. The V and J genes are TRBV6-5 and TRBJ1-5, with 7 bases aligning to TRBD1. CDR3 nucleotide sequence: TGTGCCAGCAGCCTAGGAAGACAGGGCATTGGGCCCCAGCATTTT. Encoded protein: CASSLGRQGIGPQHF.